This TCR beta chain emerged from a study of blood T cell repertoires in COVID-19. Across the whole study: Specimens from acute and convalescent COVID-19 originated in the United States, Italy and Spain. PBMCs, B-cell-depleted T cells, or T cells provided the cDNA or gDNA that made up the material.

Authors' analysis steps: Counts of nucleated cells, estimated from reference gene primer amplification, were obtained. Some clones are missing from TCRdb's copy, which holds only in-frame ones; the method was immunoSEQ multiplex PCR. V, J and clone size were drawn from that table, and D and trimming were deduced from the DNA. The table lists under 40,000 clones, roughly 84% of them singletons, with 11% to 15% in the top ten. This CDR3 spans 16 amino acids. The J segment lost 1 base and the V segment lost 2 bases, leaving 3 bases of the junction unmatched. Germline V lookup: CDR1 MNHNY, CDR2 SVGAGI (reference sequence).

This TCR was recovered from a man in his fifties or sixties with active COVID-19. The chain joins TRBV6-6 to TRBJ2-2; TRBD1 aligns across 8 bases. Sequencing was done on a sample of peripheral blood. The DNA of the CDR3 is TGTGCCAGCAGTTACCCCGACAGGGGGAACACCGGGGAGCTGTTTTTT. Protein sequence: CASSYPDRGNTGELFF.